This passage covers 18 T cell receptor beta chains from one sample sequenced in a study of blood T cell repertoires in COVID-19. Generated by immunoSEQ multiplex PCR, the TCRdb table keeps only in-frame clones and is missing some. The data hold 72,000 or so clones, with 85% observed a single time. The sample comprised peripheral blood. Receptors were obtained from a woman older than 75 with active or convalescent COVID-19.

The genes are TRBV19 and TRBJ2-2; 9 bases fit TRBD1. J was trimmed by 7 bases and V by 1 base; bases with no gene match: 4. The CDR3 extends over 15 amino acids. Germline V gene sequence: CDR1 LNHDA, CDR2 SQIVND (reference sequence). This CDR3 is CASSIGDREIGELFF. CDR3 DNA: TGTGCCAGTAGTATAGGGGACAGGGAAATCGGGGAGCTGTTTTTT.

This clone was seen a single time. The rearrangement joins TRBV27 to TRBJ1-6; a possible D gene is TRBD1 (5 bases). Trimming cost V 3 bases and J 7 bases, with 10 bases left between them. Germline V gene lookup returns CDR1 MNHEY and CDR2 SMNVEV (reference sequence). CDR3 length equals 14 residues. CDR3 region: CASSFRGGNSPLHF. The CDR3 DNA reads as TGTGCCAGCAGTTTTCGGGGGGGGAATTCACCCCTCCACTTT.

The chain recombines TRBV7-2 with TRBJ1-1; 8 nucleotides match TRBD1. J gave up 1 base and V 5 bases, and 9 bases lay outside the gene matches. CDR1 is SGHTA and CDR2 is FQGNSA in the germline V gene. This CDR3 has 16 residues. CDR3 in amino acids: CASSTQQGGGNTEAFF. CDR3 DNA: TGTGCCAGCAGCACCCAACAGGGGGGCGGGAACACTGAAGCTTTCTTT.

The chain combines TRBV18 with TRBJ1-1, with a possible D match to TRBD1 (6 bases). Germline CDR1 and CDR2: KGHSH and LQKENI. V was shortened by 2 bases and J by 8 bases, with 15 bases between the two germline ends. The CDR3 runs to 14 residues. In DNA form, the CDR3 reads TGTGCCAGCTCACCATCCCAGGGGTGGCGAGAAGCTTTCTTT. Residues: CASSPSQGWREAFF.

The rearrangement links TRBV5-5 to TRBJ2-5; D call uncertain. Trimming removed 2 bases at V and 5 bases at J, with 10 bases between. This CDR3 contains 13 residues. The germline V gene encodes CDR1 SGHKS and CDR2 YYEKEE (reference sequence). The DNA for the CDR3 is TGTGCCAGCAGCTTAGACACTGGGGAGACCCAGTACTTC. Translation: CASSLDTGETQYF.

CDR3 region: CSASQGGPTGANVLTF. DNA of the CDR3: TGCAGTGCTAGTCAAGGGGGCCCCACTGGGGCCAACGTCCTGACTTTC. This chain uses TRBV20-1 with TRBJ2-6; 7 nucleotides match TRBD1. CDR1 and CDR2 from the germline V gene are DFQATT and SNEGSKA (reference sequence). With V trimmed by 3 bases and J by 2 bases, 7 bases remained unmatched. This CDR3 is built from 16 residues.

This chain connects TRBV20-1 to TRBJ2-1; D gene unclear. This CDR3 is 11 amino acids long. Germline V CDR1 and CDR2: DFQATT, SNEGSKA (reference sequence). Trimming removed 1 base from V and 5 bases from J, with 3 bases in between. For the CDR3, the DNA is TGCAGTGCTAGAGGAGACAATGAGCAGTTCTTC. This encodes CSARGDNEQFF.

CDR3: CASSKDRDTEAFF. CDR3 DNA sequence: TGTGCCAGCAGCAAGGACAGGGACACTGAAGCTTTCTTT. The rearrangement uses TRBV6-4 and TRBJ1-1; 8 bases align to TRBD1. J lost 3 bases, V lost 6 bases, and 3 bases had no gene match. This CDR3 contains 13 residues. The germline CDR1 and CDR2 sequences are MRHNA and SNTAGT.

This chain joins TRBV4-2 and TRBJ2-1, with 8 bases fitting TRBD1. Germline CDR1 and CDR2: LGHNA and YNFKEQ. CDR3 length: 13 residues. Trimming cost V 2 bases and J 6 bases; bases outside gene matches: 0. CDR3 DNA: TGTGCCAGCAGCCAAACAGGGGGCAATGAGCAGTTCTTC. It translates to CASSQTGGNEQFF.

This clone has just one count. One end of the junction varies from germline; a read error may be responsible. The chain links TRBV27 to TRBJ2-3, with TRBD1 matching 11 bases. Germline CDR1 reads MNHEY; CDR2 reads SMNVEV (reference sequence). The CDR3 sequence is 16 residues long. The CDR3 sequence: CASTLKGQGVTDTQYF. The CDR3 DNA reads TGTGCCAGCACTTTAAAGGGACAGGGGGTAACAGATACGCAGTATTTT.

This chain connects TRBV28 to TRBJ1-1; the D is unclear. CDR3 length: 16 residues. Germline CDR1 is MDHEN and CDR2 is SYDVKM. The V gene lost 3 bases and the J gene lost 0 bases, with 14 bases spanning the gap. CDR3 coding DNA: TGTGCCAGCAGTTTGGTGAGCTTCACGATGAACACTGAAGCTTTCTTT. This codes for CASSLVSFTMNTEAFF.

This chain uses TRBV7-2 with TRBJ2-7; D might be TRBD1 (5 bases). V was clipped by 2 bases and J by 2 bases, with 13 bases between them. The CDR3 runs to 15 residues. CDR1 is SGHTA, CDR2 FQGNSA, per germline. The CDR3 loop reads CASSLIRQGAYEQYF. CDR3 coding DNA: TGTGCCAGCAGCTTAATTCGGCAGGGTGCCTACGAGCAGTACTTC.

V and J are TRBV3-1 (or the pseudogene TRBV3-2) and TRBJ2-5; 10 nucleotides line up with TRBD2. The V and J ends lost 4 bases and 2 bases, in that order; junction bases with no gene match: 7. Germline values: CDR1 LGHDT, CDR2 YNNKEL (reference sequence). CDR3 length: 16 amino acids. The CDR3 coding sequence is TGTGCCAGCAGCCCAGGACTAGCGGAACTTCAAGAGACCCAGTACTTC. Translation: CASSPGLAELQETQYF.

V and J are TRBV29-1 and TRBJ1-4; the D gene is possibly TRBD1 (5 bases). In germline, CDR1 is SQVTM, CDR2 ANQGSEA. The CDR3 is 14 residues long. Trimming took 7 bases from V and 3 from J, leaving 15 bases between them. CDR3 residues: CSARRGTANEKLFF. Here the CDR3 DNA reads TGCAGCGCCCGACGGGGGACGGCTAATGAAAAACTGTTTTTT. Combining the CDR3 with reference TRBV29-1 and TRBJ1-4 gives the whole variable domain SAVISQKPSRDICQRGTSLTIQCQVDSQVTMMFWYRQQPGQSLTLIATANQGSEATYESGFVIDKFPISRPNLTFSTLTVSNMSPEDSSIYLCSARRGTANEKLFFGSGTQLSVL.

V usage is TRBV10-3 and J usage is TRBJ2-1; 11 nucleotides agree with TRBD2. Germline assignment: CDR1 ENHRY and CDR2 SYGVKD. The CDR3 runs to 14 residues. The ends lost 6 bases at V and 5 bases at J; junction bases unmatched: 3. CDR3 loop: CAIRGTSGNNEQFF. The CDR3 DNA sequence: TGTGCCATCAGGGGGACTAGCGGCAACAATGAGCAGTTCTTC.

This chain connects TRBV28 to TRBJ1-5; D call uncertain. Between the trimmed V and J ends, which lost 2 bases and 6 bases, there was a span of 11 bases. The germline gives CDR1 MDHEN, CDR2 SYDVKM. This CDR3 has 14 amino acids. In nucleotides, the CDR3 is TGTGCCAGCAGTTTAAGAAGTAGTGGTCAGCCCCAGCATTTT. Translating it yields CASSLRSSGQPQHF.

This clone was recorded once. DNA for the CDR3: TGTGCCAGCGAGAAGAAGGGGCGGCTAGCCTACGAGCAGTACTTC. Translated: CASEKKGRLAYEQYF. This sequence joins TRBV6-6 and TRBJ2-7; the D gene is possibly TRBD1 (5 bases). Germline V lookup: CDR1 MNHNY, CDR2 SVGAGI (reference sequence). This CDR3 comprises 15 residues. Trimming removed 8 bases from V and 2 bases from J, with 19 bases in between.

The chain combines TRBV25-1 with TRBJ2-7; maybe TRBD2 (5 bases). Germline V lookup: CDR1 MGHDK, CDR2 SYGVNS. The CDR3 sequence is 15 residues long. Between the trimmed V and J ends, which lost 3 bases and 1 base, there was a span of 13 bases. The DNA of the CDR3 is TGTGCCAGCAGTGATTGGCGGGTCCCATCCTACGAGCAGTACTTC. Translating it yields CASSDWRVPSYEQYF.